These 9 T cell receptor beta chains were sequenced from one sample in a study of blood T cell repertoires in COVID-19. Libraries were prepared by immunoSEQ multiplex PCR; TCRdb keeps only in-frame clonotypes and omits some of them. The top ten clones hold roughly 6.7% of a sample with about 89,000 clones, around 75% of them seen once. What was sequenced was peripheral blood. The source of these receptors is a man aged 65 to 85 with COVID-19, enrolled during active disease.

This clone was seen many times. The chain recombines TRBV7-2 with TRBJ1-3; D is possibly TRBD1 (5 bases). V lost 4 bases and J 2 bases, leaving 12 bases between the germline ends. Germline loops: CDR1 SGHTA, CDR2 FQGNSA. The CDR3 runs 15 residues. CDR3 protein: CASSSRDFAGNTIYF. In nucleotides, the CDR3 is TGTGCCAGCAGCTCTAGGGACTTCGCTGGAAACACCATATATTTT.

This rearrangement joins TRBV5-1 to TRBJ1-1; D is ambiguous. In germline, CDR1 is SGHRS, CDR2 YFSETQ. CDR3 length equals 13 residues. V was trimmed by 1 base and J by 3 bases, leaving 7 bases between them. The CDR3 DNA reads TGCGCCAGCAGCTTGTCCCAGGACACTGAAGCTTTCTTT. Translating it yields CASSLSQDTEAFF.

The rearrangement joins TRBV10-3 to TRBJ1-5, with D tentatively TRBD1 (5 bases). The CDR3 totals 15 residues. Germline-derived CDR1 and CDR2 are ENHRY and SYGVKD. The V end was cut by 2 bases, the J end by 0 bases, with 8 bases between. CDR3 in amino acids: CAISEMGLSNQPQHF. CDR3 bases: TGTGCCATCAGTGAGATGGGGCTTAGCAATCAGCCCCAGCATTTT.

This clone was seen at least ten times. V is TRBV10-3 and J is TRBJ1-2; D is ambiguous. Between the trimmed V and J ends, which lost 2 bases and 4 bases, there was a span of 14 bases. Germline V gene sequence: CDR1 ENHRY, CDR2 SYGVKD. The CDR3 is 15 residues long. CDR3 coding DNA: TGTGCCATCAGTGAGGATACTCCAGACACCTATGGCTACACCTTC. As protein: CAISEDTPDTYGYTF.

The chain recombines TRBV11-2 with TRBJ2-7, with D maybe TRBD2 (6 bases). Trimming pared 1 base from V and 3 bases from J, leaving 10 bases between. The CDR3 is 14 amino acids. Germline assignment: CDR1 SGHAT and CDR2 FQNNGV. For the CDR3, the DNA is TGTGCCAGCAGCTTAGGCGGGACGTTCTACGAGCAGTACTTC. Amino acids: CASSLGGTFYEQYF. Based on the CDR3 plus reference TRBV11-2 and TRBJ2-7, the full variable domain is EAGVAQSPRYKIIEKRQSVAFWCNPISGHATLYWYQQILGQGPKLLIQFQNNGVVDDSQLPKDRFSAERLKGVDSTLKIQPAKLEDSAVYLCASSLGGTFYEQYFGPGTRLTVT.

In this sample, this clone turned up a few times. The genes are TRBV5-1 and TRBJ2-1; 10 nucleotides align to TRBD2. The CDR3 extends over 14 amino acids. Germline CDR1 is SGHRS and CDR2 is YFSETQ. V was pared by 4 bases and J by 10 bases, with 8 bases of the junction left unmatched. CDR3 nucleotide sequence: TGCGCCAGCAGCCCCAGCGGGGGGGCACGGGAGCAGTTCTTC. Translated, it gives CASSPSGGAREQFF.

This chain links TRBV11-2 with TRBJ1-6; 7 nucleotides match TRBD1. Germline loops: CDR1 SGHAT, CDR2 FQNNGV. V gave up 6 bases and J gave up 10 bases; unmatched junction bases: 6. This CDR3 has 13 residues. The DNA of the CDR3 is TGTGCCAGCAGACAGGGGTCATCATCACCCCTCCACTTT. Translation gives CASRQGSSSPLHF.

V usage is TRBV19 and J usage is TRBJ2-6, with unresolved D. The CDR3 is made up of 13 amino acids. The V gene lost 8 bases and the J gene lost 1 base, with 6 bases spanning the gap. CDR1 and CDR2 from the germline V gene are LNHDA and SQIVND (reference sequence). The CDR3 sequence is CASGQSGANVLTF. DNA for the CDR3: TGTGCCAGTGGCCAGTCTGGGGCCAACGTCCTGACTTTC.

This chain uses TRBV19 with TRBJ1-4, with D hard to call. Trimming pared 2 bases from V and 1 base from J, leaving 8 bases between. This CDR3 comprises 15 residues. Germline V gives CDR1 LNHDA, CDR2 SQIVND (reference sequence). The CDR3 region has the DNA TGTGCCAGTAGTATAAGACAACTAACTAATGAAAAACTGTTTTTT. Translated: CASSIRQLTNEKLFF. The variable domain in full, completed from reference TRBV19 and TRBJ1-4, reads DGGITQSPKYLFRKEGQNVTLSCEQNLNHDAMYWYRQDPGQGLRLIYYSQIVNDFQKGDIAEGYSVSREKKESFPLTVTSAQKNPTAFYLCASSIRQLTNEKLFFGSGTQLSVL.